This T cell receptor (beta chain) was profiled in a study of OX40 agonist ivuxolimab in advanced cancers. Germline CDR1 and CDR2: LNHDA and SQIVND (reference sequence). The length of the CDR3 is 15 residues. V dropped 5 bases and J dropped 1; count of bases not matched to a gene: 7. Profiling relied on immunoSEQ multiplex PCR, and the TCRdb table lists in-frame clones only, not all of them. The sample yields approximately 20,000 clones, about 83% seen once. Sequencing was performed on CD4+ or CD8+ T cells sorted from blood, taken in a trial of the OX40 agonist ivuxolimab. This rearrangement joins TRBV19 to TRBJ1-1, with 7 nucleotides matching TRBD1. This clonotype was sampled from an adult with an advanced solid tumor such as melanoma, head and neck, liver or kidney cancer. The CDR3 DNA sequence: TGTGCCAGTAGTTCCTGGACAGGAGAGAACACTGAAGCTTTCTTT. The encoded protein is CASSSWTGENTEAFF. The full variable domain, in which reference TRBV19 and TRBJ1-1 provide the parts outside the CDR3, is DGGITQSPKYLFRKEGQNVTLSCEQNLNHDAMYWYRQDPGQGLRLIYYSQIVNDFQKGDIAEGYSVSREKKESFPLTVTSAQKNPTAFYLCASSSWTGENTEAFFGQGTRLTVV.